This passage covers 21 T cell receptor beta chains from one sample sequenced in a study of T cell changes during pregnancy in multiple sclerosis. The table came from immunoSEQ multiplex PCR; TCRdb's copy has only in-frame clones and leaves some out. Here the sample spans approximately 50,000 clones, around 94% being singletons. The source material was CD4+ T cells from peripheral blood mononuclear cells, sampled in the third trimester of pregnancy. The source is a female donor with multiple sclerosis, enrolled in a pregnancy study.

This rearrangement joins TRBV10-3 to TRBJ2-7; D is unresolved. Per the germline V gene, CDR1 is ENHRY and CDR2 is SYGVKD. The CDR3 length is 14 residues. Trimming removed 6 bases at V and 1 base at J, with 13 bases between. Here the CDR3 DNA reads TGTGCCATCAGCCGAGGCGCGGATTCCTACGAGCAGTACTTC. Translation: CAISRGADSYEQYF.

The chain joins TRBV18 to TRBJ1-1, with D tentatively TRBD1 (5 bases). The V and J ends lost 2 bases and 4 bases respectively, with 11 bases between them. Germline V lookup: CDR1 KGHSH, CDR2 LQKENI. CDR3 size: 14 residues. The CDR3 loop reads CASSPSRGLTEAFF. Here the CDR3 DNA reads TGTGCCAGCTCACCAAGTCGGGGACTCACTGAAGCTTTCTTT.

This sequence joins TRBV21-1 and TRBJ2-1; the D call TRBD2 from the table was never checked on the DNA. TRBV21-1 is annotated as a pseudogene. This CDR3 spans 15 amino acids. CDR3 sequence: CASGPREENYNEQFF. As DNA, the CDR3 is TGTGCCAGCGGCCCGAGGGAGGAGAACTACAATGAGCAGTTCTTC.

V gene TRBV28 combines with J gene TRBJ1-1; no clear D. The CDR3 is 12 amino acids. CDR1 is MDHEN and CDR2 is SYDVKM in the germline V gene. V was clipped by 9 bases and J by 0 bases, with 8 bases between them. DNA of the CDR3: TGTGCCAGTAAATTATTGAACACTGAAGCTTTCTTT. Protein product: CASKLLNTEAFF.

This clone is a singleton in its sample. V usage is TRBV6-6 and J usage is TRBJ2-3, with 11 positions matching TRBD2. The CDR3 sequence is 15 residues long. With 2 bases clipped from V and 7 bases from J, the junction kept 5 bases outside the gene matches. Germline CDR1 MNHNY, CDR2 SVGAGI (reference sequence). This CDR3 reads CASSYGLAGGNTQYF. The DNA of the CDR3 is TGTGCCAGCAGTTACGGGCTAGCGGGAGGTAATACGCAGTATTTT.

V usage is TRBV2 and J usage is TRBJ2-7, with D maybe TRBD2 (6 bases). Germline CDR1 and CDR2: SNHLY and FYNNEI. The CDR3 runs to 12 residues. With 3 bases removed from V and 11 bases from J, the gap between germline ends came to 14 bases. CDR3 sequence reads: CASSEARGGKYF. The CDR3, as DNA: TGTGCCAGCAGTGAGGCCCGGGGAGGAAAGTACTTC.

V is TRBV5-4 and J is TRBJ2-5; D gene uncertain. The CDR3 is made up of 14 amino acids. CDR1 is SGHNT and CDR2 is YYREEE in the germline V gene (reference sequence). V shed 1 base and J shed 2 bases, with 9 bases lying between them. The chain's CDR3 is CASSLIDSQETQYF. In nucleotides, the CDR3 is TGTGCCAGCAGCTTGATAGACTCTCAAGAGACCCAGTACTTC.

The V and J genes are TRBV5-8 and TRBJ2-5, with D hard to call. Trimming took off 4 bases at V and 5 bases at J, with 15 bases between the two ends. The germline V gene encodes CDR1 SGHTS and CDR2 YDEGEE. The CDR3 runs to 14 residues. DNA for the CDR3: TGTGCCAGCAGCGCCTTCAGGTCCCGGGAGACCCAGTACTTC. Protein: CASSAFRSRETQYF. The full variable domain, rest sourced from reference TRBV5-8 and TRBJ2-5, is EAGVTQSPTHLIKTRGQQATLRCSPISGHTSVYWYQQALGLGLQFLLWYDEGEERNRGNFPPRFSGRQFPNYSSELNVNALELEDSALYLCASSAFRSRETQYFGPGTRLLVL.

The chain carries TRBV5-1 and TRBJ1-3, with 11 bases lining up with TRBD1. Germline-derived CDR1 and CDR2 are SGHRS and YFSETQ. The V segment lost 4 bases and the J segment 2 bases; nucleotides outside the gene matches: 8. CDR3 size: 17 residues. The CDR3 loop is CASSQNPGQGAGNTIYF. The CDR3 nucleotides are TGCGCCAGCAGCCAGAATCCGGGACAGGGGGCTGGAAACACCATATATTTT. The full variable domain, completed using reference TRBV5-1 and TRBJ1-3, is KAGVTQTPRYLIKTRGQQVTLSCSPISGHRSVSWYQQTPGQGLQFLFEYFSETQRNKGNFPGRFSGRQFSNSRSEMNVSTLELGDSALYLCASSQNPGQGAGNTIYFGEGSWLTVV.

CDR3 DNA: TGCGCCAGCAGCTTGGCTCTAGCGGGAGCCCGAAGAGAATACAATGAGCAGTTCTTC. This translates into CASSLALAGARREYNEQFF. The chain has TRBV5-1 and TRBJ2-1, with TRBD2 matching 10 bases. The V gene's germline CDR1 is SGHRS and CDR2 YFSETQ. With V trimmed by 0 bases and J by 4 bases, 13 bases remained unmatched. The CDR3 has 19 residues.

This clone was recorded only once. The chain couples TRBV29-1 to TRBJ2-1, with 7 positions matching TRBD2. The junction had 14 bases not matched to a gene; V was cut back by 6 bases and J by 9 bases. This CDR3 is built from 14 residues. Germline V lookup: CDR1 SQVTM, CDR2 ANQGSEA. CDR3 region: CSVGEGSRVGEQFF. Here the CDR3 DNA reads TGCAGCGTGGGGGAGGGAAGTAGGGTGGGTGAGCAGTTCTTC.

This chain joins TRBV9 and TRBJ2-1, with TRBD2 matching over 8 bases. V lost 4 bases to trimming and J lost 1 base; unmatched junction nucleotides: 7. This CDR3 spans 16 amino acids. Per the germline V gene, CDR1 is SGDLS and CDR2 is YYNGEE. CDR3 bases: TGTGCCAGCAGCCCATCAGCGGGAGCGTCCTACAATGAGCAGTTCTTC. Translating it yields CASSPSAGASYNEQFF.

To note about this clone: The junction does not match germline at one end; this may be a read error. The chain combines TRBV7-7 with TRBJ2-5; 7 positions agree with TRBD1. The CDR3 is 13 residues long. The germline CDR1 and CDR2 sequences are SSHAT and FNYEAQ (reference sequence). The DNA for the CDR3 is TGTGCTAGCAGCTTGGACAGGCAAGAGACCCAGTACTTC. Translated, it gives CASSLDRQETQYF.

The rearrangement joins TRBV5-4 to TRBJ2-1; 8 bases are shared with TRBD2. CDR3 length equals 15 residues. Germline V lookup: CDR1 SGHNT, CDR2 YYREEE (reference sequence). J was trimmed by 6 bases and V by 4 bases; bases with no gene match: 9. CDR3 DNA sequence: TGTGCCAGCAGCCGTAGCGGGATCCCGTCCAATGAGCAGTTCTTC. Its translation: CASSRSGIPSNEQFF.

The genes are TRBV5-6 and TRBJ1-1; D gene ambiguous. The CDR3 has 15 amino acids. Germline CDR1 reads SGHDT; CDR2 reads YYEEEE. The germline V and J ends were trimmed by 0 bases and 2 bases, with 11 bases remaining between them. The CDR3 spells CASSLVGIANTEAFF. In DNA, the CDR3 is TGTGCCAGCAGCTTGGTCGGGATAGCCAACACTGAAGCTTTCTTT.

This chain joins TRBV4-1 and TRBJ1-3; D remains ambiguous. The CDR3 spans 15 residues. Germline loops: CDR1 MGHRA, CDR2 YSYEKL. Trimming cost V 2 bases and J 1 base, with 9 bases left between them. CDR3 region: CASSQPRGSGNTIYF. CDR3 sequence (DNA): TGCGCCAGCAGCCAACCCAGAGGATCTGGAAACACCATATATTTT.

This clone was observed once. The CDR3 region is CASSLTQGIIYTEAFF. The DNA of the CDR3 is TGCGCCAGCAGCCTCACACAGGGGATCATTTATACTGAAGCTTTCTTT. The J gene is TRBJ1-1, the V gene TRBV5-1; 7 bases are a match to TRBD1. V was clipped by 4 bases and J by 5 bases; unmatched bases: 14. The CDR3 has 16 amino acids. The germline gives CDR1 SGHRS, CDR2 YFSETQ.

CDR3 loop: CASSSAGAGTTEAFF. CDR3 bases: TGTGCCAGCAGCTCCGCCGGGGCGGGGACCACTGAAGCTTTCTTT. This rearrangement joins TRBV7-2 to TRBJ1-1; a weak D match, TRBD1 (5 bases). This CDR3 is built from 15 residues. Trimming removed 4 bases from V and 4 bases from J, with 16 bases in between. The V gene's germline CDR1 is SGHTA and CDR2 FQGNSA.

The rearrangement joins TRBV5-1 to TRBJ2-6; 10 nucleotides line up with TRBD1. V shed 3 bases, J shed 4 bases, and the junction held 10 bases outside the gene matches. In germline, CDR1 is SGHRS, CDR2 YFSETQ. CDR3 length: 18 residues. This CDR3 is CASSYAGTGASGANVLTF. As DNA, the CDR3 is TGCGCCAGCAGCTACGCCGGGACAGGGGCTTCCGGGGCCAACGTCCTGACTTTC.

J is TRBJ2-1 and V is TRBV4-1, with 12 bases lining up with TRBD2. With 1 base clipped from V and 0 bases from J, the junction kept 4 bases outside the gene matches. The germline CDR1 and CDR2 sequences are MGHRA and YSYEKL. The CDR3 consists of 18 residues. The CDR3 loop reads CASSQVSSGRASYNEQFF. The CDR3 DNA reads TGCGCCAGCAGCCAAGTTTCTAGCGGGAGGGCCTCCTACAATGAGCAGTTCTTC.

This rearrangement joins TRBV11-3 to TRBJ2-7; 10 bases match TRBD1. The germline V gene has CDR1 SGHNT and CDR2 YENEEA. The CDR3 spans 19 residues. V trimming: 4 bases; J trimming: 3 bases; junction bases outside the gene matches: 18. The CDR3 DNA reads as TGTGCCAGCAGCTCCCCCCCAACCGGGACAGGGGTTTTTCACTACGAGCAGTACTTC. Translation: CASSSPPTGTGVFHYEQYF.